This T cell receptor (beta chain) was documented in a study of blood T cells in healthy people across ages. Study-wide findings and caveats: As naive T cell percentage varied, TCR beta diversity correlated strongly with it.

Next came a second PCR, run for about 6 to 12 cycles, which used a sample-barcoded 5' primer along with a J-beta primer mix. Via MiXCR, TCRdb re-called the 5' RACE reads, giving one row per CDR3 protein. This sample yields approximately 820,000 distinct CDR3 sequences, of which roughly 44% are seen a single time; under 20% belongs to the top ten. Germline V CDR1 and CDR2: MNHEY, SVGEGT. This CDR3 is 15 amino acids long. As concerns this clonotype: Its antigen is unknown. One end of the junction is discordant with germline, which a read error may explain.

The sequence came from a man in his sixties in good health. This chain connects TRBV6-2 or TRBV6-3 to TRBJ2-6; 8 bases agree with TRBD1. The sample consisted of blood. CDR3 sequence: CASSDRGSEANVLTF. CDR3 bases: TGTGCCAGCAGTGACAGGGGCTCTGAGGCCAACGTCCTGACTTTC.